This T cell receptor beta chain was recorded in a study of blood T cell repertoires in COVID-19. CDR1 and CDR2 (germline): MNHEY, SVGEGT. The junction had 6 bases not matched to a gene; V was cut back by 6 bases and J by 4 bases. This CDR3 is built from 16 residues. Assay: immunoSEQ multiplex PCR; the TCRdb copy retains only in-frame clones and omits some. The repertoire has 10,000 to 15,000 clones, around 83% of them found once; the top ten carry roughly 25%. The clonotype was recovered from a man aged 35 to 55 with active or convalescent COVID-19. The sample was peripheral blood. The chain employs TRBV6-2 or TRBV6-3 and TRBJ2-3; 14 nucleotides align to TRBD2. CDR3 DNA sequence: TGTGCCAGCAGCCGACTAGCGGGAGGGTATGCAGATACGCAGTATTTT. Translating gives CASSRLAGGYADTQYF.